Below, one TCR beta chain is given with its context. Seattle researchers signed up patients amid active infection and tracked them longitudinally. This sample is drawn from a study of blood T cell repertoires in COVID-19. Study-wide context: COVID-19 samples from acute and convalescent phases originated in the United States, Italy and Spain. T cells, B-cell-depleted T cells, or PBMCs provided the cDNA or gDNA that served as material.

With 3 bases removed from V and 0 bases from J, the gap between germline ends came to 13 bases. The germline V gene encodes CDR1 SGHDT and CDR2 YYEEEE. The CDR3 is 16 amino acids. Under the authors' procedure: Reference gene primer amplification yielded estimated nucleated cell counts. TCRdb's table, derived via immunoSEQ multiplex PCR, lists solely in-frame clones and lacks some. D and trimming were read from the DNA, whereas the V and J calls and clone size are those reported in that table. The sample holds roughly 150,000 clones, approximately 90% seen once. The V and J genes are TRBV5-6 and TRBJ2-1; TRBD1 might be the D (6 bases). The sequencing sample was made of peripheral blood. This TCR derives from a man aged 18 to 30 with COVID-19, enrolled during active disease. The DNA for the CDR3 is TGTGCCAGCAGCTGGGGGCGTGGATCCTCCTACAATGAGCAGTTCTTC. Translating it yields CASSWGRGSSYNEQFF.